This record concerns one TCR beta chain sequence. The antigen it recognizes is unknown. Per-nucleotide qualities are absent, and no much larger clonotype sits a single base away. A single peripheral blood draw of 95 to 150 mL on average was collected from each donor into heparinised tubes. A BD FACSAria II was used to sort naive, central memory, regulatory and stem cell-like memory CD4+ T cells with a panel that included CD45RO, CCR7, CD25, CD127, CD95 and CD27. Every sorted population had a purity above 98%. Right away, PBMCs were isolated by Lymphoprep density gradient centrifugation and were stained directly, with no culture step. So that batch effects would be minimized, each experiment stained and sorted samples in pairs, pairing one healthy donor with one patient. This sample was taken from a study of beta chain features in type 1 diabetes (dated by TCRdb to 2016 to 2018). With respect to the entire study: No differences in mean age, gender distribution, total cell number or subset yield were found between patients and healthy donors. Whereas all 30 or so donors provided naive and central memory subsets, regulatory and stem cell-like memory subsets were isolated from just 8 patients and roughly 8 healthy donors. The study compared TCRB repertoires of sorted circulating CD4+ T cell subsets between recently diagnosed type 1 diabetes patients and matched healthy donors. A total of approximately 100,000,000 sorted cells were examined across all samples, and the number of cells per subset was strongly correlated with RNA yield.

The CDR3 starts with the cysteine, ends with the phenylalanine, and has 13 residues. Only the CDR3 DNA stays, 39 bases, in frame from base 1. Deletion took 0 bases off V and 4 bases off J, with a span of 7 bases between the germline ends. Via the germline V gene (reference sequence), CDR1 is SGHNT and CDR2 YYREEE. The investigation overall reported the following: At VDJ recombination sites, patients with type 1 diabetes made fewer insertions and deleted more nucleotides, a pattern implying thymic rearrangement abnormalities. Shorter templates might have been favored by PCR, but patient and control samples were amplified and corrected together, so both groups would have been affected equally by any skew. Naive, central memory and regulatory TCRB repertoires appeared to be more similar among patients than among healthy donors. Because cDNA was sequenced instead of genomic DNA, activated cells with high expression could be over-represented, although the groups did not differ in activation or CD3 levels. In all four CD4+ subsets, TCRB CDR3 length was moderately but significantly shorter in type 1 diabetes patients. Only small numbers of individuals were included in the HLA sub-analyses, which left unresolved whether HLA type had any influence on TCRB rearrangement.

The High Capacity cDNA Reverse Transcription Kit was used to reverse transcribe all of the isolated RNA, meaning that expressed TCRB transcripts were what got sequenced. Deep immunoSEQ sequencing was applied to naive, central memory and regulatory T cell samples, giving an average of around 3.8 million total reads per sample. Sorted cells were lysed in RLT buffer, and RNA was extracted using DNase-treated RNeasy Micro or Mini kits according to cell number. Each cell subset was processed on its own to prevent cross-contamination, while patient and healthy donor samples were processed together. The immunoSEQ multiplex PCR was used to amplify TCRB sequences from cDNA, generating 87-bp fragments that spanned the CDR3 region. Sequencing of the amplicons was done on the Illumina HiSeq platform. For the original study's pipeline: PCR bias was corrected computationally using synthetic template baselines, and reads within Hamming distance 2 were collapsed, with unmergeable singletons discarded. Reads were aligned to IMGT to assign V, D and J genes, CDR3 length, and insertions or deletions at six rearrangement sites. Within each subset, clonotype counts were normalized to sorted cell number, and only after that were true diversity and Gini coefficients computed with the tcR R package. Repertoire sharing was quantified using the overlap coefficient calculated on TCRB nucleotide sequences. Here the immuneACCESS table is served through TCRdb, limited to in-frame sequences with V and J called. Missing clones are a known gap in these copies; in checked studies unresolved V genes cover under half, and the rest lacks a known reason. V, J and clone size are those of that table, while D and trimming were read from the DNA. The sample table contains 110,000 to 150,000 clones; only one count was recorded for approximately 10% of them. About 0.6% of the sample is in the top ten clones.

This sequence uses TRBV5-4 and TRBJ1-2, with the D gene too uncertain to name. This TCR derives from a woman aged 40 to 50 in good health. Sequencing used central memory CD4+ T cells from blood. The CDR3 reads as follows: CASSLDSTYGYTF. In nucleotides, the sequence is TGTGCCAGCAGCTTGGACAGTACCTATGGCTACACCTTC.